Here is one T cell receptor (beta chain) with its context. This record belongs to a study of control samples from healthy donors and cancer patients. Trimming left V 7 bases short and J 8 bases short, with 14 bases between. Germline CDR1 and CDR2: LNHDA and SQIVND (reference sequence). This CDR3 is built from 12 residues. TCRdb's copy holds only in-frame clones and misses some; the assay was immunoSEQ multiplex PCR. The sample totals about 190,000 clones. The sequenced sample was blood. The rearrangement uses TRBV19 and TRBJ1-1; a possible D gene is TRBD1 (5 bases). This sequence was found in a woman aged 25-40 years in good health. The CDR3 spells CASNLGPGEAFF. The DNA for the CDR3 is TGTGCCAGTAATCTGGGGCCAGGCGAAGCTTTCTTT. The full variable domain, completed using reference TRBV19 and TRBJ1-1, is DGGITQSPKYLFRKEGQNVTLSCEQNLNHDAMYWYRQDPGQGLRLIYYSQIVNDFQKGDIAEGYSVSREKKESFPLTVTSAQKNPTAFYLCASNLGPGEAFFGQGTRLTVV.